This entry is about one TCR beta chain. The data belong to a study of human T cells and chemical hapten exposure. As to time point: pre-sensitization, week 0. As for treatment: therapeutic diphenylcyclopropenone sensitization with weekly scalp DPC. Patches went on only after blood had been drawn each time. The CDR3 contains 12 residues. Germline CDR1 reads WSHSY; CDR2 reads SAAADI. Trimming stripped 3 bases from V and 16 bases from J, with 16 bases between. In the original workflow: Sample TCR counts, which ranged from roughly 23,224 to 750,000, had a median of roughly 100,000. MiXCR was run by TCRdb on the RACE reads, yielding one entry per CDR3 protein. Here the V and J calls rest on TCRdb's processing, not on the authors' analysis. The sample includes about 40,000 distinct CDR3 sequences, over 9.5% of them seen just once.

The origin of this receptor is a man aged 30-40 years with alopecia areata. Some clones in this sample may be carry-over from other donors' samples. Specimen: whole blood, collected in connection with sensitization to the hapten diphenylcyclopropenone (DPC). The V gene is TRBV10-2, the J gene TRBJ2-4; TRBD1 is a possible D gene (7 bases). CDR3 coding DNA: TGCGCCAGCAGTGATGGGCGGGACAGAAGTTACTTC. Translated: CASSDGRDRSYF.